The present T cell receptor beta chain was sequenced within a study of cytomegalovirus exposure and HLA in healthy donors. Study-wide background: The approximately 110 validation repertoires used a platform that matched the one used for the approximately 700 first-cohort repertoires, as a later analysis reported. Study-wide results and limits: Some public TCRs appeared in many individuals, while most sequences were rare.

The germline CDR1 and CDR2 sequences are MNHNS and SASEGT. The CDR3 runs to 13 residues. J lost 8 bases, V lost 1 base, and 1 base had no gene match. Method: immunoSEQ multiplex PCR; TCRdb's copy keeps in-frame clones and lacks some. The sample holds 350,000 or so clones, roughly 85% seen once. Separate from the 666-subject first cohort was the 120-subject validation cohort, to which the donors belonged. On this clone: Antigen unknown.

The TCR originated in a woman aged 18-30 years in good health and CMV-seronegative. The chain recombines TRBV6-1 with TRBJ2-2; 7 positions agree with TRBD1. The specimen was PBMCs. The CDR3 loop is CASSEGGQGELFF. DNA for the CDR3: TGTGCCAGCAGTGAAGGGGGACAGGGGGAGCTGTTTTTT.